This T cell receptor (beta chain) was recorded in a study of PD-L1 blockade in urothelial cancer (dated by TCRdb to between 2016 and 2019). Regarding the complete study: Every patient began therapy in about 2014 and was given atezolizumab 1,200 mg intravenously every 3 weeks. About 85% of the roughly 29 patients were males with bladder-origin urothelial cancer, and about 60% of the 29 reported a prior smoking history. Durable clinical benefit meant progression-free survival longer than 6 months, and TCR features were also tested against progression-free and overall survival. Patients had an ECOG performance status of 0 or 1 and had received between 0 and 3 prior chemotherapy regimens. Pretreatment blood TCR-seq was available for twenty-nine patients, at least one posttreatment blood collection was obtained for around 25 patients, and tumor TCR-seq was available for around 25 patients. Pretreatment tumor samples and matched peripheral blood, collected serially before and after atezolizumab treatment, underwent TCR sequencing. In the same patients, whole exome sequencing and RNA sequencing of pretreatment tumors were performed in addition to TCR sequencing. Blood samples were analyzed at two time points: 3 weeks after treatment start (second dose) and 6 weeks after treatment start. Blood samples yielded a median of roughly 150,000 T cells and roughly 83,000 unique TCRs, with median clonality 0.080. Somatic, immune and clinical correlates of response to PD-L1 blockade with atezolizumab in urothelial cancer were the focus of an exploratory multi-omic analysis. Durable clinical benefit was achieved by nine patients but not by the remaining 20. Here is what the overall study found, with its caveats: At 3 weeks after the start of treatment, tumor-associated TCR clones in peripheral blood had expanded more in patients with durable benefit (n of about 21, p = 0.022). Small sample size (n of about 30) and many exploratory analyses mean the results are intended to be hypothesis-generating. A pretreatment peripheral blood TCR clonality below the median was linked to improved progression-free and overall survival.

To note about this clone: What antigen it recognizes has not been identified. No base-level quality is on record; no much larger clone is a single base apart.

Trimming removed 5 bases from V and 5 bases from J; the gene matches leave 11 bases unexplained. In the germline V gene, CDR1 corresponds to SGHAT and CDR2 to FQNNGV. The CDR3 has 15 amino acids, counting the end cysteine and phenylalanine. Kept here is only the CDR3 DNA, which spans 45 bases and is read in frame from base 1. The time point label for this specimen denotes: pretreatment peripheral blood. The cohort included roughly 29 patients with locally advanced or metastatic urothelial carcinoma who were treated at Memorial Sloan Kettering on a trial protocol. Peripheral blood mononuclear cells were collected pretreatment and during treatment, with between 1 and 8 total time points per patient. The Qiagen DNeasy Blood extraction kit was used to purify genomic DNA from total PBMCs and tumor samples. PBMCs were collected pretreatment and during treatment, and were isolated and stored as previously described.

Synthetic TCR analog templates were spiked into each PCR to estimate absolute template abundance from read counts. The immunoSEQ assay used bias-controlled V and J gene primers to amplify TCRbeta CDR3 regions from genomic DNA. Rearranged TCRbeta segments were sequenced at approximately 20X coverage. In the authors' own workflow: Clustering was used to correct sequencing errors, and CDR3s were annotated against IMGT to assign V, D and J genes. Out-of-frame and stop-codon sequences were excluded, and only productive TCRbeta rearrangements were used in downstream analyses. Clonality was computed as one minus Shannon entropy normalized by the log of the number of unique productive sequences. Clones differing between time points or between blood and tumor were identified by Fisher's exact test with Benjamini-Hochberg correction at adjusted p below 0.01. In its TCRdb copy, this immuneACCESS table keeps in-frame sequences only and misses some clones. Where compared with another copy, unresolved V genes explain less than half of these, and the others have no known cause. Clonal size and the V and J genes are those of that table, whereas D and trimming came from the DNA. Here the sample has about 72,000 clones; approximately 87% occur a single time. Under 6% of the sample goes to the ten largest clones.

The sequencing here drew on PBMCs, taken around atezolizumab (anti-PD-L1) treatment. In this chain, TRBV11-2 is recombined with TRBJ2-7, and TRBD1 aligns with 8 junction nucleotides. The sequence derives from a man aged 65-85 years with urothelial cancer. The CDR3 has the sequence CASSSQGALPHEQYF. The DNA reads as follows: TGTGCCAGCAGCAGCCAGGGGGCGCTTCCCCACGAGCAGTACTTC.